The present T cell receptor beta chain was sequenced within a study of blood T cell repertoires in COVID-19. Study-wide context: There were acute and convalescent COVID-19 samples, and they came from the United States, Italy and Spain.

Generated by immunoSEQ multiplex PCR, the TCRdb table keeps only in-frame clones and is missing some. The repertoire holds about 330,000 clones, with more than 75% as singletons. Germline CDR1 ENHRY, CDR2 SYGVKD. The CDR3 extends over 17 amino acids. Between the trimmed V and J ends, which lost 6 bases and 3 bases, there was a span of 23 bases. Study members were between about 18 and 95 years old and lived in 24 US regions. Participant-given clinical history determined each cohort assignment. V usage is TRBV10-3 and J usage is TRBJ2-5; a possible D gene is TRBD2 (7 bases). Sequencing was carried out using PBMCs or T cells enriched from blood (not recorded which). The receptor's source is a woman aged 25 to 45 who had recovered from COVID-19. CDR3 sequence (DNA): TGTGCCATCAGCAAAACATGGGGGGGCGCTGATAAAGAGACCCAGTACTTC. Protein product: CAISKTWGGADKETQYF.